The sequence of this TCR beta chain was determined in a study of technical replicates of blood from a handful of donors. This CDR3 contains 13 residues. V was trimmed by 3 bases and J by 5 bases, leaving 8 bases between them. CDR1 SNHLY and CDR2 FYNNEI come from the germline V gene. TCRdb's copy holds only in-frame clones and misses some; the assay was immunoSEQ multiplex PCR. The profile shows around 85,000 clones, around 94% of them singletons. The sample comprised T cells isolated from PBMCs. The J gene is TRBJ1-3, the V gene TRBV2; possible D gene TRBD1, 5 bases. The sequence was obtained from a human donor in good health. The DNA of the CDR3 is TGTGCCAGCAGTGATGGGGGGAGAAACACCATATATTTT. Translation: CASSDGGRNTIYF.